The T cell receptor beta chain described here comes from a study of T cells in women clearing cervical HPV infection. Turning to this clone: The antigen is not known. The read terminates 3 residues ahead of where the CDR3 ends, so the germline J gene completes it.

The study, taken as a whole, reports: CIN3+ cases had significantly higher TCR richness than controls; evenness did not differ.

CDR1 and CDR2 (germline): DFQATT, SNEGSKA (reference sequence). The junction had 3 bases not matched to a gene; V was cut back by 2 bases and J by 0 bases. This CDR3 is 15 amino acids long. Dot-blot hybridization genotyped cervical HPV amplified with MY09/MY11 PCR. Method: immunoSEQ multiplex PCR; TCRdb's copy keeps in-frame clones and lacks some. This table holds more than 30,000 clones. This clonotype was obtained from a woman aged 18-69 years with a cervical HPV16 infection that either progressed to CIN3+ or cleared (not recorded which). V gene TRBV20-1 combines with J gene TRBJ2-2, with TRBD2 matching 7 bases. The material sequenced was blood buffy coat. The CDR3 region is CSARRAGTNTGELFF. The sequenced part of the CDR3 DNA is TGCAGTGCTAGAAGAGCGGGGACGAACACCGGGGAG.